The rows below give T cell receptor beta chains drawn from one sample of a study of CD4 T cells in relation to SARS-CoV-2 and coronaviruses. These receptors have no identified antigens. Sequenced by immunoSEQ multiplex PCR; TCRdb stores in-frame clones only, minus some. The data hold tens of thousands of clones, with around 76% observed a single time. The source material was CD4+ T cells from PBMCs, cultured in vitro. Source of these receptors: a human donor in good health. Both conserved end residues are part of each CDR3. D genes are given only for firm matches. A row's size may be missing; if present it is once, few, many or a size class.

V gene: TRBV2; D gene: NA; clone size: once; J gene: TRBJ1-2; CDR3 DNA: TGTGCCAGCAGATCGGCGGGGGGAAACTATGGCTACACCTTC; CDR3 protein: CASRSAGGNYGYTF
V gene: TRBV6-2/TRBV6-3; D gene: NA; clone size: NA; J gene: TRBJ2-7; CDR3 DNA: TGTGCCAGCAGTTACGGAGTTCCTGACGAGCAGTACTTC; CDR3 protein: CASSYGVPDEQYF
V gene: TRBV12-3/TRBV12-4; D gene: TRBD1; clone size: NA; J gene: TRBJ1-2; CDR3 DNA: TGTGCCAGCAGCCAACGGGACAGGGAGGGCTACACCTTC; CDR3 protein: CASSQRDREGYTF
V gene: TRBV4-1; D gene: TRBD1; clone size: NA; J gene: TRBJ2-7; CDR3 DNA: TGCGCCAGCAGTCATGGACAGGGGGCTTCCTACGAGCAGTACTTC; CDR3 protein: CASSHGQGASYEQYF
V gene: TRBV2; D gene: NA; clone size: NA; J gene: TRBJ1-1; CDR3 DNA: TGTGCCAGCAGTTCCACCCTGAGGAACACTGAAGCTTTCTTT; CDR3 protein: CASSSTLRNTEAFF
V gene: TRBV21-1; D gene: NA; clone size: NA; J gene: TRBJ2-1; CDR3 DNA: TGTGCCAGCAGCAAAATGTTAGCGCTGATGAACAATGAGCAGTTCTTC; CDR3 protein: CASSKMLALMNNEQFF
V gene: TRBV5-1; D gene: TRBD1; clone size: few; J gene: TRBJ1-5; CDR3 DNA: TGCGCCAGCAGCCCGGGACAGGGTGGTCAGCCCCAGCATTTT; CDR3 protein: CASSPGQGGQPQHF
V gene: TRBV18; D gene: TRBD1; clone size: NA; J gene: TRBJ2-1; CDR3 DNA: TGTGCCAGCTCACTCCCCGGGACAGGGTTCCACAATGAGCAGTTCTTC; CDR3 protein: CASSLPGTGFHNEQFF
V gene: TRBV10-1; D gene: NA; clone size: few; J gene: TRBJ2-3; CDR3 DNA: TGCGCCAGCAGTGAAAGAGGGACGGTAACAGATACGCAGTATTTT; CDR3 protein: CASSERGTVTDTQYF
V gene: TRBV30; D gene: TRBD2; clone size: NA; J gene: TRBJ2-2; CDR3 DNA: TGTGCCTGGAAGCGCGGGAGGAACACCGGGGAGCTGTTTTTT; CDR3 protein: CAWKRGRNTGELFF
V gene: TRBV5-4; D gene: NA; clone size: NA; J gene: TRBJ1-2; CDR3 DNA: TGTGCCAGCAGCCCGGGGGGAGACTATGGCTACACCTTC; CDR3 protein: CASSPGGDYGYTF
V gene: TRBV4-3; D gene: TRBD1; clone size: NA; J gene: TRBJ1-2; CDR3 DNA: TGCGCCAGCAGTCCCGACAGGGGGCTTTCCAACTATGGCTACACCTTC; CDR3 protein: CASSPDRGLSNYGYTF
V gene: TRBV19; D gene: NA; clone size: once; J gene: TRBJ2-3; CDR3 DNA: TGTGCCAGTAGGGACCTAGCGGCCACAGGGGATACGCAGTATTTT; CDR3 protein: CASRDLAATGDTQYF
V gene: TRBV20-1; D gene: NA; clone size: NA; J gene: TRBJ1-2; CDR3 DNA: TGCAGTGCCAACTATGGCTACACCTTC; CDR3 protein: CSANYGYTF
V gene: TRBV28; D gene: NA; clone size: NA; J gene: TRBJ2-4; CDR3 DNA: TGTGCCACCCTCTCCGGCTTAGCCAAAAACATTCAGTACTTC; CDR3 protein: CATLSGLAKNIQYF
V gene: TRBV7-2; D gene: TRBD1; clone size: NA; J gene: TRBJ1-5; CDR3 DNA: TGTGCCAGCAGCCAAGCAGGGGGCTTTCAGCCCCAGCATTTT; CDR3 protein: CASSQAGGFQPQHF
V gene: TRBV25-1; D gene: NA; clone size: NA; J gene: TRBJ2-3; CDR3 DNA: TGTGCCAGCAGTGATCGAGGGGGCGGGGGGAGCACAGATACGCAGTATTTT; CDR3 protein: CASSDRGGGGSTDTQYF
V gene: TRBV10-2; D gene: NA; clone size: NA; J gene: TRBJ1-2; CDR3 DNA: TGCGCCAGCAGTGAGTCGGTCAGACCCTATGGCTACACCTTC; CDR3 protein: CASSESVRPYGYTF
V gene: TRBV25-1; D gene: TRBD1; clone size: NA; J gene: TRBJ1-6; CDR3 DNA: TGTGCCAGCAGTGAGACGGACAGGGGAAATTCACCCCTCCACTTT; CDR3 protein: CASSETDRGNSPLHF
V gene: TRBV27; D gene: NA; clone size: NA; J gene: TRBJ2-7; CDR3 DNA: TGTGCCAGCAGTTTATCGACAGTCTCCTACGAGCAGTACTTC; CDR3 protein: CASSLSTVSYEQYF
V gene: TRBV6-5; D gene: TRBD1; clone size: NA; J gene: TRBJ1-1; CDR3 DNA: TGTGCCAGCAGTTACTCGAGACAGGGAGGAACTGAAGCTTTCTTT; CDR3 protein: CASSYSRQGGTEAFF
V gene: TRBV4-2; D gene: NA; clone size: NA; J gene: TRBJ1-3; CDR3 DNA: TGTGCCAGCAGAGACAGCTCTCTAAGCTCTGGAAACACCATATATTTT; CDR3 protein: CASRDSSLSSGNTIYF
V gene: TRBV5-1; D gene: NA; clone size: NA; J gene: TRBJ1-2; CDR3 DNA: TGCGCCAGCAGCAGGTCAACGTCCGGGACCTTTAACTATGGCTACACCTTC; CDR3 protein: CASSRSTSGTFNYGYTF
V gene: TRBV19; D gene: NA; clone size: NA; J gene: TRBJ1-3; CDR3 DNA: TGTGCCAGTAGTGCCCACAGGGAGCCTGGAAACACCATATATTTT; CDR3 protein: CASSAHREPGNTIYF
V gene: TRBV5-1; D gene: TRBD1; clone size: NA; J gene: TRBJ1-4; CDR3 DNA: TGCGCCAGCAGCCCCGGACAGGGAGATGCAACTAATGAAAAACTGTTTTTT; CDR3 protein: CASSPGQGDATNEKLFF
V gene: TRBV6-5; D gene: NA; clone size: once; J gene: TRBJ2-7; CDR3 DNA: TGTGCCAGCAGCGCCGACCCCAGCTCCTACGAGCAGTACTTC; CDR3 protein: CASSADPSSYEQYF
V gene: TRBV10-3; D gene: TRBD1; clone size: NA; J gene: TRBJ1-4; CDR3 DNA: TGTGCCATCAGTGAGTCGGCAGGGGGAGGCGAAAAACTGTTTTTT; CDR3 protein: CAISESAGGGEKLFF
V gene: TRBV4-3; D gene: TRBD2; clone size: NA; J gene: TRBJ2-3; CDR3 DNA: TGCGCCAGCAGCCACGCGGGACTAGCGGGAGGGGAGGCGCAGTATTTT; CDR3 protein: CASSHAGLAGGEAQYF
V gene: TRBV7-2; D gene: NA; clone size: NA; J gene: TRBJ2-1; CDR3 DNA: TGTGCCAGCAGCTCGCAATATTGGATGGGGGAGCAGTTCTTC; CDR3 protein: CASSSQYWMGEQFF
V gene: TRBV7-2; D gene: NA; clone size: NA; J gene: TRBJ1-1; CDR3 DNA: TGTGCCAGCAGCTTAGCGTTAGGGCGGACGTCTGAAGCTTTCTTT; CDR3 protein: CASSLALGRTSEAFF
V gene: TRBV19; D gene: NA; clone size: NA; J gene: TRBJ2-1; CDR3 DNA: TGTGCCAGCGTCTCCTACAATGAGCAGTTCTTC; CDR3 protein: CASVSYNEQFF
V gene: TRBV4-1; D gene: NA; clone size: NA; J gene: TRBJ1-4; CDR3 DNA: TGCGCCAGCGGCGAGATGGGTAATGAAAAACTGTTTTTT; CDR3 protein: CASGEMGNEKLFF
V gene: TRBV30; D gene: NA; clone size: once; J gene: TRBJ2-7; CDR3 DNA: TGTGCCTGGAGTGTGGGCGGCTCCTACGAGCAGTACTTC; CDR3 protein: CAWSVGGSYEQYF
V gene: TRBV28; D gene: NA; clone size: NA; J gene: TRBJ2-7; CDR3 DNA: TGTGCCAGCAGTTTACGCCTCGACACCCTGTCCTACGAGCAGTACTTC; CDR3 protein: CASSLRLDTLSYEQYF
V gene: TRBV5-6; D gene: NA; clone size: NA; J gene: TRBJ1-1; CDR3 DNA: TGTGCCAGCAGCTTGGGAATGAACACTGAAGCTTTCTTT; CDR3 protein: CASSLGMNTEAFF
V gene: TRBV29-1; D gene: TRBD2; clone size: NA; J gene: TRBJ2-5; CDR3 DNA: TGCAGCGTCCTAGCGGGAGAGACCCAGTACTTC; CDR3 protein: CSVLAGETQYF
V gene: TRBV7-8; D gene: NA; clone size: NA; J gene: TRBJ1-6; CDR3 DNA: TGTGCCAGCACCCCAGGCCGCCAGGGGCCTAATTCACCCCTCCACTTT; CDR3 protein: CASTPGRQGPNSPLHF
V gene: TRBV6-2/TRBV6-3; D gene: NA; clone size: NA; J gene: TRBJ2-5; CDR3 DNA: TGTGCCAGCAGTTACGGAGAGACCCAGTACTTC; CDR3 protein: CASSYGETQYF
V gene: TRBV4-3; D gene: NA; clone size: NA; J gene: TRBJ1-2; CDR3 DNA: TGCGCCAGCAGCCAAGTCCCCGGGATTCGGGGCTACACCTTC; CDR3 protein: CASSQVPGIRGYTF
V gene: TRBV27; D gene: TRBD2; clone size: few; J gene: TRBJ2-7; CDR3 DNA: TGTGCCAGCAGTTTTGGTAGCGGGAGCTACGAGCAGTACTTC; CDR3 protein: CASSFGSGSYEQYF
V gene: TRBV4-1; D gene: NA; clone size: NA; J gene: TRBJ2-5; CDR3 DNA: TGCGCCAGCAGCCAACGCCGGGGCCAAGAGACCCAGTACTTC; CDR3 protein: CASSQRRGQETQYF
V gene: TRBV19; D gene: NA; clone size: NA; J gene: TRBJ1-5; CDR3 DNA: TGTGCCAGTAGTAGAGGGTCGGGCAATCAGCCCCAGCATTTT; CDR3 protein: CASSRGSGNQPQHF
V gene: TRBV5-8; D gene: NA; clone size: NA; J gene: TRBJ2-7; CDR3 DNA: TGTGCCAGCAGCCTTGGAGGGGCAGGGGCCATTTACGAGCAGTACTTC; CDR3 protein: CASSLGGAGAIYEQYF
V gene: TRBV9; D gene: TRBD1; clone size: NA; J gene: TRBJ1-1; CDR3 DNA: TGTGCCAGCAGCGTAGGACAGGGGGCTGAAGCTTTCTTT; CDR3 protein: CASSVGQGAEAFF